The 5 T cell receptor beta chains below all came from one sample that was sequenced in a study of shared clonotypes between healthy human individuals. Profiled with immunoSEQ multiplex PCR; TCRdb holds only in-frame clones, not every one. The data show roughly 590,000 clones, with less than 97% seen just once and approximately 0.1% held by the top ten. Selected positively for CCR7 and CD45RO-negative, naive CD8 cells excluded terminally differentiated effector memory CD45RA+ cells. The source material was naive CD8+ T cells sorted from blood. The receptors derive from a woman aged 25 to 39 in good health.

The chain has TRBV28 and TRBJ2-5; D is ambiguous. Trimming removed 6 bases from V and 4 bases from J, with 21 bases in between. The germline gives CDR1 MDHEN, CDR2 SYDVKM. This CDR3 has 16 residues. The DNA for the CDR3 is TGTGCCAGCAGCCGCCTTGGGCAGGACGAACGAGAGACCCAGTACTTC. It encodes CASSRLGQDERETQYF.

V and J are TRBV7-5 and TRBJ1-1; whether TRBD1, the table's D call, matches the DNA was not checked. TRBV7-5 represents a pseudogene. The CDR3 has 14 amino acids. Here the CDR3 DNA reads TGTGTCAGAAGCGCCAGGGGGACGGGCACTGAAGCTTTCTTT. Encoded protein: CVRSARGTGTEAFF.

This chain connects TRBV6-6 to TRBJ2-5, with D perhaps matching TRBD2 (6 bases). The CDR3 spans 15 residues. V was shortened by 2 bases and J by 4 bases, with 14 bases between the two germline ends. Germline V CDR1 and CDR2: MNHNY, SVGAGI (reference sequence). The CDR3 region is CASSYPWDLGETQYF. The CDR3 coding sequence is TGTGCCAGCAGTTACCCCTGGGACTTGGGAGAGACCCAGTACTTC.

This rearrangement joins TRBV19 to TRBJ2-3; TRBD2 is a possible D gene (6 bases). The CDR3 extends over 13 amino acids. CDR1 is LNHDA and CDR2 is SQIVND in the germline V gene (reference sequence). With 7 bases removed from V and 5 bases from J, the gap between germline ends came to 13 bases. The CDR3, as DNA: TGTGCCAGTATCGATACGGGGGAAGATACGCAGTATTTT. It translates to CASIDTGEDTQYF.

This clone came up once. The chain carries TRBV10-2 and TRBJ1-5; TRBD1 matches at 9 bases. Losses at the gene ends were 10 bases for V and 6 bases for J; bases not matched to a gene: 10. Germline loops: CDR1 WSHSY, CDR2 SAAADI. The CDR3 covers 14 residues. CDR3 amino acids: CATGTGSILQPQHF. The CDR3 DNA reads TGCGCCACCGGGACAGGGAGTATCCTTCAGCCCCAGCATTTT.